The present T cell receptor (beta chain) was sequenced within a study of blood T cell repertoires in COVID-19. Study-level background: Samples of COVID-19 (acute and convalescent) were obtained from the United States, Italy and Spain. The analysed material was cDNA or gDNA that came from T cells, B-cell-depleted T cells, or PBMCs.

The CDR3 loop spans 14 amino acids. The germline CDR1 and CDR2 sequences are SGDLS and YYNGEE. V lost 0 bases and J lost 1, with 7 bases in between. Authors' processing steps: Amplification with reference gene primers provided the estimates of nucleated cell counts. Method: immunoSEQ multiplex PCR; TCRdb's copy keeps in-frame clones and lacks some. V and J calls and clone size are those listed in that table; D and trimming were worked out from the DNA. The sample shows roughly 5,700 clones, less than 85% of them seen only once. The sample consisted of peripheral blood. This clonotype originated in a human donor in a cohort sampled during active COVID-19. The V and J genes are TRBV9 and TRBJ2-5, with D tentatively TRBD2 (5 bases). CDR3 in DNA: TGTGCCAGCAGCGTAGTGGACTTCCAAGAGACCCAGTACTTC. Translation: CASSVVDFQETQYF.